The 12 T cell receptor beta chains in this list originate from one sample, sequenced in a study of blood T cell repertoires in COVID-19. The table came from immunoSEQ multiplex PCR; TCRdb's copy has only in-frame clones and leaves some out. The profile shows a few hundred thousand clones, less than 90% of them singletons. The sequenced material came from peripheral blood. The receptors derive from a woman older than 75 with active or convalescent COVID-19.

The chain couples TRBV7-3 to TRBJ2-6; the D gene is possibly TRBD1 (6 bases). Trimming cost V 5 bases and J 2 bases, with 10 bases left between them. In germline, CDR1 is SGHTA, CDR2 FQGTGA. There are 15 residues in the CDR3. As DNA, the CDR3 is TGTGCCAGCAGCGCCACAGGGACTGGGGCCAACGTCCTGACTTTC. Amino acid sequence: CASSATGTGANVLTF. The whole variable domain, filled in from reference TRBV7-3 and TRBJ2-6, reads GAGVSQTPSNKVTEKGKYVELRCDPISGHTALYWYRQSLGQGPEFLIYFQGTGAADDSGLPNDRFFAVRPEGSVSTLKIQRTERGDSAVYLCASSATGTGANVLTFGAGSRLTVL.

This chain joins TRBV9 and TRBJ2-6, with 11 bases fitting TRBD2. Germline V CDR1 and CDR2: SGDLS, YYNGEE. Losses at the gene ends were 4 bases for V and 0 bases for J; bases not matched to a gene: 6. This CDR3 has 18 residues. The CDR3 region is CASSLRLAGLSGANVLTF. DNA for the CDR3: TGTGCCAGCAGCTTACGACTAGCGGGACTCTCTGGGGCCAACGTCCTGACTTTC.

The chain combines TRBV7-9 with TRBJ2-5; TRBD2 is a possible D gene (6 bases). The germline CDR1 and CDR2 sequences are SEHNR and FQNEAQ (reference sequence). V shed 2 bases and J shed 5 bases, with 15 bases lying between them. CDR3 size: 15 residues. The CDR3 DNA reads TGTGCCAGCAGCTTATATGCGACCGGAGGGGAGACCCAGTACTTC. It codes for CASSLYATGGETQYF.

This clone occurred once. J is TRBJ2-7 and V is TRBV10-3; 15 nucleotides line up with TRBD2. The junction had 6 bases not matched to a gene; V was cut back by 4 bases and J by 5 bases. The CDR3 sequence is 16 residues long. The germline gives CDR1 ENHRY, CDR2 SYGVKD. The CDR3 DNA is TGTGCCATCAGTGGGGGACTAGCGGGAGGATTCAACGAGCAGTACTTC. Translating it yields CAISGGLAGGFNEQYF.

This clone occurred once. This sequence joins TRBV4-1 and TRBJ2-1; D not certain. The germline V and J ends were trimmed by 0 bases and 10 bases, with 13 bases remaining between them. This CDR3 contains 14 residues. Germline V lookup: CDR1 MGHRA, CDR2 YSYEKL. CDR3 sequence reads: CASSQDYASREQFF. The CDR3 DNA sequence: TGCGCCAGCAGCCAAGATTATGCTAGTAGAGAGCAGTTCTTC.

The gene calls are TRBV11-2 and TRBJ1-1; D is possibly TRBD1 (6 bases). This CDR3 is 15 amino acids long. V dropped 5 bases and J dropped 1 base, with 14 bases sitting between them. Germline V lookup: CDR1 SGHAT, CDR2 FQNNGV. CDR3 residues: CASSIPGHPNTEAFF. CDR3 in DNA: TGTGCCAGCAGCATCCCGGGACATCCGAACACTGAAGCTTTCTTT.

The CDR3 loop reads CASSTSLNTEAFF. The CDR3 DNA reads as TGTGCCAGTAGTACCTCCCTGAACACTGAAGCTTTCTTT. This chain uses TRBV19 with TRBJ1-1, with D uncertain. This CDR3 has 13 residues. The ends were cut back, 4 bases at V and 0 bases at J, with 6 bases in the middle. Germline V CDR1 and CDR2: LNHDA, SQIVND (reference sequence).

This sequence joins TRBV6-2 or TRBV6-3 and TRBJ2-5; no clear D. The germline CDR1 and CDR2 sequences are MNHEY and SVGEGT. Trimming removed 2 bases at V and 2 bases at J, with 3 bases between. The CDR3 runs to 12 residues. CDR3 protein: CASSYIQETQYF. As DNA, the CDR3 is TGTGCCAGCAGTTACATACAAGAGACCCAGTACTTC.

Here the CDR3 DNA reads TGCGCCAGCAGCCGAGACAGGGCAGGGGGTCAGCCCCAGCATTTT. Protein: CASSRDRAGGQPQHF. The chain employs TRBV4-3 and TRBJ1-5; 7 bases align to TRBD1. The CDR3 is 15 amino acids. The germline gives CDR1 LGHNA, CDR2 YSLEER. The V and J ends lost 4 bases and 6 bases, in that order; junction bases with no gene match: 9.

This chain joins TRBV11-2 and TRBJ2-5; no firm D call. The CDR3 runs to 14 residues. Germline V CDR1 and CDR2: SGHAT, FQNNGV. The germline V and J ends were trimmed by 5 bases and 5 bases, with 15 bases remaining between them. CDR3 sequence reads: CASSQRSLGETQYF. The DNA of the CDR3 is TGTGCCAGCAGCCAGAGGTCCCTTGGGGAGACCCAGTACTTC.

The CDR3 bases are TGCGCCAGCAGCCAAGGGGGGGAGGTAATAGCCAAAAACATTCAGTACTTC. Protein sequence: CASSQGGEVIAKNIQYF. This sequence joins TRBV4-1 and TRBJ2-4, with D possibly matching TRBD2 (6 bases). CDR3 length: 17 amino acids. The germline V gene has CDR1 MGHRA and CDR2 YSYEKL. V lost 1 base, J lost 0 bases, and 13 bases lay in between.

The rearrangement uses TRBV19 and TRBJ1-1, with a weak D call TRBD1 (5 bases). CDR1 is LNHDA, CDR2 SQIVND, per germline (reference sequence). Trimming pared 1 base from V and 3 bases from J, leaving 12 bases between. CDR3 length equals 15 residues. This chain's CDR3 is CASSIGGKGDTEAFF. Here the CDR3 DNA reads TGTGCCAGTAGTATAGGCGGCAAAGGGGACACTGAAGCTTTCTTT.